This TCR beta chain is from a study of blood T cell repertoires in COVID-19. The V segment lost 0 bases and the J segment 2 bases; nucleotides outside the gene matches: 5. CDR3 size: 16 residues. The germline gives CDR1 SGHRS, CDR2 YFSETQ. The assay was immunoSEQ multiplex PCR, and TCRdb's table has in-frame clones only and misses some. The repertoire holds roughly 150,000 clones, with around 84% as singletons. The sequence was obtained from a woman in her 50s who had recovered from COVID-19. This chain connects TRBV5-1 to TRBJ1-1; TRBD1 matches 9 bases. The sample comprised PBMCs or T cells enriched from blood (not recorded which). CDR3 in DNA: TGCGCCAGCAGCTTGGCCTCGGGACAGGGAAACACTGAAGCTTTCTTT. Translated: CASSLASGQGNTEAFF. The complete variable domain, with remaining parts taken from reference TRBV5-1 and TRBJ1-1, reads KAGVTQTPRYLIKTRGQQVTLSCSPISGHRSVSWYQQTPGQGLQFLFEYFSETQRNKGNFPGRFSGRQFSNSRSEMNVSTLELGDSALYLCASSLASGQGNTEAFFGQGTRLTVV.